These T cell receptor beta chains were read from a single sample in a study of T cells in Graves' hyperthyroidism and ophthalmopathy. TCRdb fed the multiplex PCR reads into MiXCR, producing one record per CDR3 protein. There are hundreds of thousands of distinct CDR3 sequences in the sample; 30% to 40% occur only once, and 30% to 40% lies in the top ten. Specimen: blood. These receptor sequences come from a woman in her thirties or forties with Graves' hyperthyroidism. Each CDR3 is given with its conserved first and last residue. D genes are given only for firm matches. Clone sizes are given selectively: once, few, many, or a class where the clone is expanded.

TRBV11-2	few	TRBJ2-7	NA	TGTGCCAGCAGTGGGAGCATTGGGGTTGCAGTTTACGAGCAGTACTTC	CASSGSIGVAVYEQYF
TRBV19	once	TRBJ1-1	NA	TGTGCCAGTAGTATGAGAGGAGGACAGTCAAGGGCTGAAGCTTTCTTT	CASSMRGGQSRAEAFF
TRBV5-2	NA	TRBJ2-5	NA	TGTGCCAGCAATAACAGGGGGGCCCAAGAGACCCAGTACTTC	CASNNRGAQETQYF
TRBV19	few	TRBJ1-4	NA	TGTGCCAGTACCTTACCGGGACCCCCGGGTGAAAAACTGTTTTTT	CASTLPGPPGEKLFF
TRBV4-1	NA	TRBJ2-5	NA	TGCGCCAGCAGCCACAGGGAAGGGTTGTACCAAGAGACCCAGTACTTC	CASSHREGLYQETQYF
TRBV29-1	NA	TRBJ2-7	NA	TGCGGCGTTGTTGGCTCCTACGAGCAGTACTTC	CGVVGSYEQYF
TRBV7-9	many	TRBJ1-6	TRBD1	TGTGCCAGCAGCTTAGGTTTGGGACAGGGGGATCCACCCCTCCACTTT	CASSLGLGQGDPPLHF
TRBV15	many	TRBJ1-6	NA	TGTGCCACCAGCAGTAGACTCGTTATTTCACCCCTCCACTTT	CATSSRLVISPLHF
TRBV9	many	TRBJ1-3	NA	TGTGCCAGCAGCGTTACAGATTACTCTGGAAACACCATATATTTT	CASSVTDYSGNTIYF
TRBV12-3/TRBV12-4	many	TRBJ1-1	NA	TGTGCCAGCGGACCGAAGAACACTGAAGCTTTCTTT	CASGPKNTEAFF
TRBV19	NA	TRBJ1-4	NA	TGTGCCAGTAGTGTCCCCGCAGGGCAGGGCGGTGGAAAACTGTTTTTT	CASSVPAGQGGGKLFF
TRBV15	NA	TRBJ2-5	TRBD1	TGTGCCACCAGCAGAGACCTTGGACAGGGGGAAGAGACCCAGTACTTC	CATSRDLGQGEETQYF
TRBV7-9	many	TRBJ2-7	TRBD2	TGTGCCAGCAGCGCAGCGGGAGGGTCTTACGAGCAGTACTTC	CASSAAGGSYEQYF
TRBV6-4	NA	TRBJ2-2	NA	TGTGCCAGCAGTGATAACGGTGGAAGGGAGCTGTTTTTT	CASSDNGGRELFF
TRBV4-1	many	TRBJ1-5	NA	TGCGCCAGCAGCCAAGGTGAATATAGCAATCAGCCCCAGCATTTT	CASSQGEYSNQPQHF
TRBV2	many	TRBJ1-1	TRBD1	TGTGCCAGCAGTCTTAGGGACAGTTTGAACACTGAAGCTTTCTTT	CASSLRDSLNTEAFF
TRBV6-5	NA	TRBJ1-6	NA	TGTGCCAGCAGTTACGTCGGTTATAATTCACCCCTCCACTTT	CASSYVGYNSPLHF
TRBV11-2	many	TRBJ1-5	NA	TGTGCCAGCAGCTCCAGGCGGTACAATCAGCCCCAGCATTTT	CASSSRRYNQPQHF
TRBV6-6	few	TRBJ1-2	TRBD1	TGTGCCAGCAGTCCTCAACAGGGGGAGGCGGACTATGGCTACACCTTC	CASSPQQGEADYGYTF
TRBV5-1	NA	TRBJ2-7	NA	TGCGCCAGCAGGACAGGGACTTCGACCTACGAGCAGTACTTC	CASRTGTSTYEQYF